This T cell receptor (beta chain) was profiled in a study of blood T cells in healthy people across ages. Germline V gene sequence: CDR1 KGHSH, CDR2 LQKENI. CDR3 length equals 15 residues. With 5 bases clipped from V and 2 bases from J, the junction kept 4 bases outside the gene matches. Combining a sample-barcoded 5' primer with a J-beta primer mix, a second PCR ran for 7 to 11 cycles. Via MiXCR, TCRdb re-called the 5' RACE reads, giving one row per CDR3 protein. Among 600,000 to 900,000 distinct CDR3 sequences listed, approximately 24% were seen once. The same sample was also studied in work on T cells of mothers and their children.

V usage is TRBV18 and J usage is TRBJ2-4; 9 positions agree with TRBD2. This receptor was identified in a boy between 10 and 17 years old in good health. The source material was blood. CDR3 sequence reads: CASSGTSGPKNIQYF. The CDR3 DNA follows: TGTGCCAGCTCAGGAACTAGCGGGCCCAAAAACATTCAGTACTTC.